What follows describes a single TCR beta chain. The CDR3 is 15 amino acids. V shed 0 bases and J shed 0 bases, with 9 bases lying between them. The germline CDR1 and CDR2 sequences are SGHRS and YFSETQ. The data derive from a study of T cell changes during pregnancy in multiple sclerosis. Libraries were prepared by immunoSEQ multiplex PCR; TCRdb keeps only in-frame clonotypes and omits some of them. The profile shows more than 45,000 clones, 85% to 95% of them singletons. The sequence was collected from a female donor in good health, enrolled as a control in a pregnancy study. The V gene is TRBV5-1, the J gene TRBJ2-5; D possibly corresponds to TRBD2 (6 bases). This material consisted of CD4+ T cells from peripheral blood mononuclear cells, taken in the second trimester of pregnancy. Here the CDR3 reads CASSLVGGYQETQYF. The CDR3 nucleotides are TGCGCCAGCAGCTTGGTTGGAGGGTACCAAGAGACCCAGTACTTC.